The sequence of this T cell receptor beta chain was determined in a study of shared clonotypes between healthy human individuals. Study observations and caveats: The represented genetic and exposure-history diversity was limited by the small number of donors.

Into CD45RA+ naive and CD45RA-negative memory subsets, the CD4+ cells were split. The assay was immunoSEQ multiplex PCR, and TCRdb's table has in-frame clones only and misses some. Here the sample spans 2 million to 2.5 million clones, over 85% being singletons. The germline gives CDR1 MNHNS, CDR2 SASEGT. The V gene lost 0 bases and the J gene lost 8 bases, with 13 bases spanning the gap. The CDR3 covers 14 residues. About this clone: What it binds is not known.

The chain couples TRBV6-1 to TRBJ1-2; tentatively, D is TRBD1 (5 bases). The clonotype was recovered from a man between 18 and 29 years old in good health. Sequencing used naive CD4+ T cells sorted from blood. As to subset: CD45RA+ positively selected. Written as DNA, the CDR3 is TGTGCCAGCAGTGAAGCAACAACAGGCGGGGGCTACACCTTC. Protein: CASSEATTGGGYTF.